This T cell receptor beta chain is drawn from a study of shared clonotypes between healthy human individuals. Study-level background: Three plates each covered CD4 naive and memory; CD8 naive two, CD8 memory one. General study findings and limits: Among non-shared clonotypes, generation probabilities were lower than among those shared by all four donors.

Genomic DNA from each subset was divided evenly over several immunoSEQ plates. TCRdb keeps only in-frame clones here, not all; method: immunoSEQ multiplex PCR. The profile shows 2 million to 2.5 million clones, under 95% of them singletons. Comments on this clone: Antigen unknown.

Germline V gives CDR1 MGHRA, CDR2 YSYEKL. V lost 0 bases, J lost 0 bases, and 8 bases stayed unmatched. This CDR3 contains 19 residues. The donor population consisted of healthy HIV-negative adults with no recent acute infections or vaccinations. The chain joins TRBV4-1 to TRBJ2-3, with 11 bases fitting TRBD2. Source material: naive CD4+ T cells from PBMCs. Subset here: CD45RA+ positively selected. The source is a man in his late teens or twenties in good health. Some clones in this sample may be carry-over from other donors' samples. This CDR3 reads CASSQDPLAGELSTDTQYF. DNA for the CDR3: TGCGCCAGCAGCCAAGATCCACTAGCGGGAGAGCTCAGCACAGATACGCAGTATTTT.